Listed below are T cell receptor beta chains from one sample, sequenced in a study of blood T cell repertoires in COVID-19. TCRdb's copy holds only in-frame clones and misses some; the assay was immunoSEQ multiplex PCR. Of about 240,000 clones in the sample, about 93% are singletons; the top ten hold approximately 0.8%. Sequenced: peripheral blood. The source is a man aged 30-40 years with COVID-19, enrolled during active disease. Each CDR3 is given with its conserved first and last residue. Each record gives: D gene, J gene, V gene, clone size, CDR3 DNA, CDR3 protein. D genes are given only for firm matches. The size entry is marked missing in some rows and otherwise reads once, few, many or a size class.

>NA|TRBJ2-7|TRBV5-4|NA
TGTGCCAGCAGCTTGAATCTCGAGCAGTACTTC
CASSLNLEQYF
>TRBD1|TRBJ1-2|TRBV18|NA
TGTGCCAGCTCACCCCGGGACAGGGCCGATGGCTACACCTTC
CASSPRDRADGYTF
>NA|TRBJ1-2|TRBV19|NA
TGTGCCATTGATCGGGGATCTAACTATGGCTACACCTTC
CAIDRGSNYGYTF
>NA|TRBJ1-2|TRBV9|NA
TGTGCCAGCAGCGTAGCTCCAAACAGGGTGAATGGCTACACCTTC
CASSVAPNRVNGYTF
>TRBD1|TRBJ2-2|TRBV4-1|NA
TGCGCCAGCAGCCCACGTACGCCGGGACAGGTAAACACGAACACCGGGGAGCTGTTTTTT
CASSPRTPGQVNTNTGELFF
>NA|TRBJ1-1|TRBV10-2|few
TGCGCCAGCAGCGCGCAGGGAACTAACACTGAAGCTTTCTTT
CASSAQGTNTEAFF
>NA|TRBJ1-2|TRBV3-1/TRBV3-2|NA
TGTGCCAGCAGCCAACCCTCGGGCTATGGCTACACCTTC
CASSQPSGYGYTF
>TRBD1|TRBJ1-2|TRBV3-1/TRBV3-2|NA
TGTGCCAGCAGCCAAGATGACAGGGCAAACTATGGCTACACCTTC
CASSQDDRANYGYTF
>TRBD1|TRBJ2-5|TRBV5-1|NA
TGCGCCAGCAGCTTGGAGGGACAGGGAACGGAGACCCAGTACTTC
CASSLEGQGTETQYF
>TRBD1|TRBJ1-4|TRBV27|NA
TGTGCCAGCAGTTTAGGGACAGGGTCCGAAAAACTGTTTTTT
CASSLGTGSEKLFF
>NA|TRBJ1-2|TRBV6-5|once
TGTGCCAGCAGTTCCGGACAGTCTAACTATGGCTACACCTTC
CASSSGQSNYGYTF
>TRBD2|TRBJ2-3|TRBV5-4|NA
TGTGCCAGCAGCACCGGACTAGCGGGGGGCCGTCTCTCAGATACGCAGTATTTT
CASSTGLAGGRLSDTQYF
>TRBD1|TRBJ1-4|TRBV9|NA
TGTGCCAGCAGCGTAGGCACCGGGACAGGAAATGAAAAACTGTTTTTT
CASSVGTGTGNEKLFF
>NA|TRBJ1-3|TRBV5-4|NA
TGTGCCAGCAGCTTTGGGCCGTCGGGAAACACCATATATTTT
CASSFGPSGNTIYF
>TRBD2|TRBJ2-3|TRBV10-3|NA
TGTGCCATCGGAGGGGCGGGGGGCCAGAATACGCAGTATTTT
CAIGGAGGQNTQYF